The 15 T cell receptor beta chains below were found in one sample sequenced in a study of blood T cell repertoires in COVID-19. Assay used: immunoSEQ multiplex PCR; TCRdb lists only in-frame clones, some missing. The table includes just over 150,000 clones, approximately 79% detected once. Material: peripheral blood. The receptors were gathered from a woman in her forties with COVID-19, enrolled during active disease.

The chain joins TRBV18 to TRBJ1-4; D call uncertain. Germline V gene data show CDR1 as KGHSH and CDR2 as LQKENI. The CDR3 covers 15 residues. V lost 1 base to trimming and J lost 0 bases, with 6 bases between them. The CDR3 bases are TGTGCCAGCTCACCACTGTCAGCAACTAATGAAAAACTGTTTTTT. Translation gives CASSPLSATNEKLFF.

The V and J genes are TRBV27 and TRBJ1-1; maybe TRBD1 (6 bases). Germline V CDR1 and CDR2: MNHEY, SMNVEV (reference sequence). V shed 3 bases and J shed 4 bases, with 9 bases lying between them. CDR3 size: 13 residues. In DNA form, the CDR3 reads TGTGCCAGCAGTTTCGCAGGGGTCACTGAAGCTTTCTTT. It translates to CASSFAGVTEAFF.

This chain connects TRBV9 to TRBJ2-2; 12 positions match TRBD1. J gave up 5 bases and V 3 bases, and 8 bases lay outside the gene matches. Germline V CDR1 and CDR2: SGDLS, YYNGEE. There are 17 residues in the CDR3. The chain's CDR3 is CASSGYGTGGRTGELFF. Written as DNA, the CDR3 is TGTGCCAGCAGCGGTTACGGGACAGGGGGCCGGACCGGGGAGCTGTTTTTT. The variable domain in full, with the rest retrieved from reference TRBV9 and TRBJ2-2, is DSGVTQTPKHLITATGQRVTLRCSPRSGDLSVYWYQQSLDQGLQFLIQYYNGEERAKGNILERFSAQQFPDLHSELNLSSLELGDSALYFCASSGYGTGGRTGELFFGEGSRLTVL.

This clone was counted between two and nine times. The chain links TRBV5-8 to TRBJ2-3; possible D gene TRBD2, 5 bases. Looked up from germline, CDR1 is SGHTS and CDR2 is YDEGEE. This CDR3 contains 13 residues. V was clipped by 6 bases and J by 0 bases, with 8 bases between them. The CDR3 region has the DNA TGTGCCAGCAAGCGGCCTAGCACAGATACGCAGTATTTT. Amino acid sequence: CASKRPSTDTQYF.

Only a few counts were recorded for this clone. The chain is built from TRBV12-2 and TRBJ2-1; the DNA was not used to check the table's D call, TRBD2. TRBV12-2 is a listed pseudogene. This CDR3 has 16 residues. DNA of the CDR3: TGTGCAAGTCTTTATCCGGAGCGGGGCTGGAGGAGTGAGCAGTTCTTC. Translated, it gives CASLYPERGWRSEQFF.

The chain employs TRBV7-9 and TRBJ2-1; tentative D call: TRBD2 (5 bases). V was shortened by 3 bases and J by 0 bases, with 18 bases between the two germline ends. The V gene's germline CDR1 is SEHNR and CDR2 FQNEAQ (reference sequence). This CDR3 is 18 amino acids long. The DNA of the CDR3 is TGTGCCAGCAGCTTGTTAATTCTAACACGGGACTCCTACAATGAGCAGTTCTTC. Residues: CASSLLILTRDSYNEQFF.

This clone appeared once. This sequence joins TRBV9 and TRBJ2-3; TRBD2 agrees at 7 bases. Germline values: CDR1 SGDLS, CDR2 YYNGEE. The CDR3 contains 15 residues. The trim removed 0 bases at V and 4 bases at J, leaving 5 bases unmatched. The CDR3 coding sequence is TGTGCCAGCAGCGTAGAGGCGGGAGAGGCAGATACGCAGTATTTT. This gives the protein CASSVEAGEADTQYF.

This clone came up many times. The V gene is TRBV5-8, the J gene TRBJ1-6; D perhaps matches TRBD1 (5 bases). This CDR3 contains 14 residues. The germline gives CDR1 SGHTS, CDR2 YDEGEE. V dropped 0 bases and J dropped 7 bases, with 8 bases sitting between them. As DNA, the CDR3 is TGTGCCAGCAGCTTGGTGGGGGGAAATTCACCCCTCCACTTT. This codes for CASSLVGGNSPLHF.

J is TRBJ2-3 and V is TRBV6-5, with D possibly TRBD2 on 6 matching bases. V gave up 5 bases and J gave up 5 bases, with 8 bases separating them. This CDR3 comprises 12 residues. CDR1 MNHEY and CDR2 SVGAGI come from the germline V gene. CDR3 region: CASSLARDTQYF. Here the CDR3 DNA reads TGTGCCAGCAGTCTAGCGCGAGATACGCAGTATTTT.

This clone was detected a few times. The CDR3 DNA is TGTGCCAGCAGCTTAGTTCCTACCCCAACTAATGAAAAACTGTTTTTT. Translating gives CASSLVPTPTNEKLFF. The chain couples TRBV7-2 to TRBJ1-4; D gene uncertain. Trimming took off 1 base at V and 0 bases at J, with 9 bases between the two ends. Germline V gene data show CDR1 as SGHTA and CDR2 as FQGNSA. This CDR3 spans 16 amino acids.

The J gene is TRBJ1-1, the V gene TRBV6-1; tentative D call: TRBD1 (5 bases). Between the trimmed V and J ends, which lost 2 bases and 3 bases, there was a span of 16 bases. Per the germline V gene, CDR1 is MNHNS and CDR2 is SASEGT. This CDR3 contains 16 residues. CDR3 bases: TGTGCCAGCAGTGAAATAAAGGAGGGGACGGACACTGAAGCTTTCTTT. Translated, it gives CASSEIKEGTDTEAFF.

The chain employs TRBV2 and TRBJ2-3; 7 bases agree with TRBD1. With V trimmed by 4 bases and J by 4 bases, 5 bases remained unmatched. Germline V gives CDR1 SNHLY, CDR2 FYNNEI. The CDR3 length is 14 residues. This chain's CDR3 is CASSVQGDPDTQYF. CDR3 coding DNA: TGTGCCAGCAGTGTTCAGGGGGACCCAGATACGCAGTATTTT.

The chain couples TRBV29-1 to TRBJ2-7; D remains ambiguous. V was shortened by 7 bases and J by 6 bases, with 7 bases between the two germline ends. CDR3 length: 9 residues. Germline V CDR1 and CDR2: SQVTM, ANQGSEA. The CDR3 nucleotides are TGCAGCGCTAGAGCCGAGCAGTACGTC. Amino acid sequence: CSARAEQYV.

In the case of this clone: The junction differs from germline at one of its ends, possibly a read error. The V call is TRBV24-1, the J call TRBJ2-2; 8 positions match TRBD1. This CDR3 region has 15 residues. Germline V CDR1 and CDR2: KGHDR, SFDVKD. Written as DNA, the CDR3 is TGTGCCACCGGTGAAGGACAGGGTGTGTCCGGGGAGCTGTTTTTT. Translation gives CATGEGQGVSGELFF.

The CDR3 bases are TGTGCCATCAGTATCCACTTTGGAGGCACTGAAGCTTTCTTT. Translated, it gives CAISIHFGGTEAFF. The chain is built from TRBV10-3 and TRBJ1-1; D unresolved. From germline, CDR1 is ENHRY and CDR2 SYGVKD. The CDR3 extends over 14 amino acids. Deletions cut 5 bases from V and 4 bases from J, with 14 bases between.